These 9 T cell receptor beta chains share one sample of origin, sequenced in a study of CD8 T cell repertoires and HIV-1 epitope variants. TCRdb keeps only in-frame clones here, not all; method: immunoSEQ multiplex PCR. Of 5,000 to 6,000 clones in the sample, about 64% are singletons; the top ten hold roughly 42%. These TCRs are of unknown antigen specificity. Source material: cultured CD8+ T cells derived from PBMCs. These receptors came from a male donor with HIV.

The rearrangement links TRBV6-1 to TRBJ2-2, with unresolved D. Per the germline V gene, CDR1 is MNHNS and CDR2 is SASEGT. The CDR3 loop spans 14 amino acids. V was clipped by 4 bases and J by 9 bases, with 15 bases between them. The CDR3 spells CASSGYGPSRELFF. CDR3 sequence (DNA): TGTGCCAGCAGTGGATACGGGCCCTCTCGGGAGCTGTTTTTT.

J is TRBJ2-4 and V is TRBV2; no reliable D call. The CDR3 covers 16 residues. Germline CDR1 and CDR2: SNHLY and FYNNEI. V was shortened by 3 bases and J by 8 bases, with 20 bases between the two germline ends. CDR3 nucleotide sequence: TGTGCCAGCAGTGATGGATTTGGCCCCCGGATGGACATTCAGTACTTC. It encodes CASSDGFGPRMDIQYF.

V and J are TRBV28 and TRBJ1-2; 12 nucleotides align to TRBD1. This CDR3 spans 17 amino acids. CDR1 MDHEN and CDR2 SYDVKM come from the germline V gene. After removal of 1 base from V and 7 bases from J, the junction contained 10 bases not matched to a gene. CDR3 in amino acids: CASSLFPNMGQGAGYTF. CDR3 coding DNA: TGTGCCAGCAGTTTATTCCCCAATATGGGACAGGGGGCTGGCTACACCTTC.

V is TRBV4-1 and J is TRBJ2-1; 9 bases line up with TRBD2. CDR1 and CDR2 (germline): MGHRA, YSYEKL. This CDR3 comprises 15 residues. The V and J ends lost 0 bases and 5 bases, in that order; junction bases with no gene match: 2. The DNA for the CDR3 is TGCGCCAGCAGCCAAGACTCTAGCGGGAACAATGAGCAGTTCTTC. It is translated as CASSQDSSGNNEQFF.

The V gene is TRBV19, the J gene TRBJ1-5; 9 bases line up with TRBD1. Trimming took 2 bases from V and 3 from J; bases not matched to a gene: 2. Germline CDR1 reads LNHDA; CDR2 reads SQIVND (reference sequence). This CDR3 is 15 amino acids long. This CDR3 is CASSIWDRDNQPQHF. For the CDR3, the DNA is TGTGCCAGTAGTATATGGGACAGGGACAATCAGCCCCAGCATTTT.

This chain links TRBV7-3 with TRBJ2-3; maybe TRBD2 (6 bases). V lost 1 base and J lost 0, with 8 bases in between. CDR1 SGHTA and CDR2 FQGTGA come from the germline V gene. The CDR3 runs to 15 residues. CDR3 sequence: CASSLIAESTDTQYF. The CDR3 DNA sequence: TGTGCCAGCAGCTTAATAGCGGAGAGCACAGATACGCAGTATTTT.

The CDR3 here is CASSLAGRVSTEAFF. The DNA of the CDR3 is TGTGCCAGCAGTCTGGCAGGCCGAGTTTCCACTGAAGCTTTCTTT. The chain couples TRBV27 to TRBJ1-1; D is unclear. In germline, CDR1 is MNHEY, CDR2 SMNVEV (reference sequence). The CDR3 extends over 15 amino acids. The germline V and J ends were trimmed by 5 bases and 4 bases, with 17 bases remaining between them.

The chain uses TRBV30 and TRBJ1-6; D possibly corresponds to TRBD1 (6 bases). The V gene lost 2 bases and the J gene lost 9 bases, with 14 bases spanning the gap. The CDR3 has 14 amino acids. The V gene's germline CDR1 is GTSNPN and CDR2 SVGIG (reference sequence). For the CDR3, the DNA is TGTGCCTGGAGTTCCGGACAGTCGGGTTCACCCCTCCACTTT. Its translation is CAWSSGQSGSPLHF.

The chain links TRBV4-3 to TRBJ1-2; 7 bases line up with TRBD1. V lost 0 bases and J lost 8; bases outside the gene matches: 12. Germline V gives CDR1 LGHNA, CDR2 YSLEER. This CDR3 contains 16 residues. As DNA, the CDR3 is TGCGCCAGCAGCCAAGAGGTCGACAGGGTGATTGAGGGCTACACCTTC. Protein: CASSQEVDRVIEGYTF.